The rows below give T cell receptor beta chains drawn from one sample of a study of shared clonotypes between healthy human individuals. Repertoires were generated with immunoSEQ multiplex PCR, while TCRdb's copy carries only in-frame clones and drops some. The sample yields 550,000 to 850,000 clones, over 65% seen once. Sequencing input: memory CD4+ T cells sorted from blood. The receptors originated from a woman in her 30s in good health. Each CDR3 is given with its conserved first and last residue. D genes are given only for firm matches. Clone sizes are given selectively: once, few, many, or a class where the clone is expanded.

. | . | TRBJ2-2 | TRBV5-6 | TGTGCCAGCAGAGAGACAGGGAGGGGAGACACCGGGGAGCTGTTTTTT | CASRETGRGDTGELFF
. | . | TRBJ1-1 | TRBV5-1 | TGCGCCAGCAGCTTGGAGAGGGGTTTAGTAGGGGCTTTCTTT | CASSLERGLVGAFF
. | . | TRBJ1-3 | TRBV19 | TGTGCCAGTAGTATCGCGGGCCGACCTGGAAACACCATATATTTT | CASSIAGRPGNTIYF
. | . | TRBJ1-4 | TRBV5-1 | TGCGCCAGCAGCGCAAGGGGCAATGAAAAACTGTTTTTT | CASSARGNEKLFF
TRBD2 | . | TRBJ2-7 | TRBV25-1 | TGTGCCAGCGAGGGAGGGCCCACCTACGAGCAGTACTTC | CASEGGPTYEQYF
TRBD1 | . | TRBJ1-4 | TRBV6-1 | TGTGCCAGCAGTCCGGACAGGGGAGAAAAACTGTTTTTT | CASSPDRGEKLFF
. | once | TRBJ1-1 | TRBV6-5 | TGTGCCAGCAGTTATACCACACAGGTGGAGCTCACTGAAGCTTTCTTT | CASSYTTQVELTEAFF
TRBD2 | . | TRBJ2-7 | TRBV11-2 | TGTGCCAGCAGCCTCGGGACTAGCTTCGAGCAGTACTTC | CASSLGTSFEQYF
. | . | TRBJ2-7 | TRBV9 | TGTGCCAGCAGCGAGAGGGGGGATATCGGGAGCCCCCACGAGCAGTACTTC | CASSERGDIGSPHEQYF
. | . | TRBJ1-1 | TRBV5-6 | TGTGCCAGCAGATCCAGGGGAATGAACACTGAAGCTTTCTTT | CASRSRGMNTEAFF
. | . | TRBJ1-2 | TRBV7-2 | TGTGCCAGCAGTCGACAACGAACTAACTATGGCTACACCTTC | CASSRQRTNYGYTF
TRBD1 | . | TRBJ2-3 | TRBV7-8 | TGTGCCAGCAGCACCAGGACAGGGGCCACAGATACGCAGTATTTT | CASSTRTGATDTQYF
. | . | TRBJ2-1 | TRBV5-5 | TGTGCCAGCAGCTTGGGGTTGAGTCTCTACAATGAGCAGTTCTTC | CASSLGLSLYNEQFF
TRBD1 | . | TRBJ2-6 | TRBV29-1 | TGCAGCGTCGGGGACAGGGCTGGGGCCAACGTCCTGACTTTC | CSVGDRAGANVLTF
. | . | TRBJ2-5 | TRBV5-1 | TGCGCCAGCAGTAGGTACAGCTCCCAAGAGACCCAGTACTTC | CASSRYSSQETQYF
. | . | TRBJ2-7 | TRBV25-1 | TGTGCCAGCAGTCCTCCTTCAGCGCGGAGCGAGCAGTACTTC | CASSPPSARSEQYF
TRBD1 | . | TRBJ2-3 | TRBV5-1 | TGCGCCAGCAGCTCGACAGGGGGTTTGTCAAATACGCAGTATTTT | CASSSTGGLSNTQYF
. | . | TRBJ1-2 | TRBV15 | TGTGCCACCAGCAGAGCTTCTTATCGAAACTACACCTTC | CATSRASYRNYTF
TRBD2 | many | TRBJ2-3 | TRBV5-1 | TGCGCCAGCAGCTTGGGGCTAGCGGGAGGGTTCACAGATACGCAGTATTTT | CASSLGLAGGFTDTQYF
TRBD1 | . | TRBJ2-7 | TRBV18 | TGTGCCAGCTCACCACTCGAGGTGACAGGGGGAGGAGGCTACGAGCAGTACTTC | CASSPLEVTGGGGYEQYF
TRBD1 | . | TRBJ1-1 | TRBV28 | TGTGCCAGCATAAGGATGGACAGGATGAACACTGAAGCTTTCTTT | CASIRMDRMNTEAFF
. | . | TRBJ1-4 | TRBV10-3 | TGTGCCATCAGTGAGTCGACTGGCAGTAATGAAAAACTGTTTTTT | CAISESTGSNEKLFF
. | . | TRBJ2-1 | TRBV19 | TGTGCCAGTAGTACCCTTGACGGGGGTGAGCAGTTCTTC | CASSTLDGGEQFF
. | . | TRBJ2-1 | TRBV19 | TGTGCCAGCAGGGCAGCGAGCTCCTACAATGAGCAGTTCTTC | CASRAASSYNEQFF
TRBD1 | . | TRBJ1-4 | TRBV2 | TGTGCCAGCAAAGGACAGGGGGCATCTAATGAAAAACTGTTTTTT | CASKGQGASNEKLFF
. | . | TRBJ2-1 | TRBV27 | TGTGCCAGCAGTTTATCACGGGGCGCGGCCGGTGAGCAGTTCTTC | CASSLSRGAAGEQFF
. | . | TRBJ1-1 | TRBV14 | TGTGCCAGTAGACCAGCCTTGACCAGAAACACTGAAGCTTTCTTT | CASRPALTRNTEAFF
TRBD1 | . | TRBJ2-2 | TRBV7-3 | TGTGCCAGCAGCCTCCTAAGGACAGGGGCTGCCGGGGAGCTGTTTTTT | CASSLLRTGAAGELFF
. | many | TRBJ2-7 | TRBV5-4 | TGTGCCAGCAGCGTCCTTGGCTATGCCTACGAGCAGTACTTC | CASSVLGYAYEQYF
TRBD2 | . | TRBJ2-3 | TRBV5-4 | TGTGCCAGCAGCCTCAGGACTAGCGGGAGGACACATACGCAGTATTTT | CASSLRTSGRTHTQYF
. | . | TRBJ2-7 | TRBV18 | TGTGCCAGCTCACCCGTGACAGCGACCTACGAGCAGTACTTC | CASSPVTATYEQYF
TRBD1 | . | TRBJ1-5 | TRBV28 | TGTGCCAGCAGTATCGGGACAGGTAATCAGCCCCAGCATTTT | CASSIGTGNQPQHF
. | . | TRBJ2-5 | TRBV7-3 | TGTGCCAGCAGCGTAACAGGCCACCCTGGGGAGACCCAGTACTTC | CASSVTGHPGETQYF
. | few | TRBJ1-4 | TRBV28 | TGTGCCAGCAGTTTAAGTGGGTCCACTAATGAAAAACTGTTTTTT | CASSLSGSTNEKLFF
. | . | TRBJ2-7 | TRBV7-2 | TGTGCCAGCAGCCCATTACTAGTAGGCGAGCAGTACTTC | CASSPLLVGEQYF
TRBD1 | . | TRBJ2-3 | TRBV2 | TGTGCCAGCAGTGAGGGGACAGCTACTAGCACAGATACGCAGTATTTT | CASSEGTATSTDTQYF
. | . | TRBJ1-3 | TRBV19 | TGTGCCAGTAGTATCGGGGGAACTGGAAACACCATATATTTT | CASSIGGTGNTIYF
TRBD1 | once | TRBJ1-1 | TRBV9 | TGTGCCAGCAGCCCTCAGGGGGGGAGACGGGCTTTCTTT | CASSPQGGRRAFF
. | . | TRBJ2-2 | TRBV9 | TGTGCCAGCAGCCCCAGGCGGGATAACACCGGGGAGCTGTTTTTT | CASSPRRDNTGELFF
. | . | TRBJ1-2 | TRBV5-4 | TGTGCCAGCAGCCGGGTGGACCGAGCTAACTATGGCTACACCTTC | CASSRVDRANYGYTF
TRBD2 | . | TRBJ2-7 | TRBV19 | TGTGCCAGTGCCCAGCGGGAGAGGAGCAACGAGCAGTACTTC | CASAQRERSNEQYF
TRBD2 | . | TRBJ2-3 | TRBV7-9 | TGTGCCAGCGGACTAGCTGGGGATACGCAGTATTTT | CASGLAGDTQYF
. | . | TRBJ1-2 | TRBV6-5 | TGTGCCAGCAGTGCATCCAACTTTGGGGGCTACACCTTC | CASSASNFGGYTF
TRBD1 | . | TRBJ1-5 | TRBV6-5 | TGTGCCAGCGCCGGAGGACAGGGCACGGGCCAGCCCCAGCATTTT | CASAGGQGTGQPQHF
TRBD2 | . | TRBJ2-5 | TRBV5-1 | TGCGCCAGCAGGGGGACTACCCGGGAGACCCAGTACTTC | CASRGTTRETQYF
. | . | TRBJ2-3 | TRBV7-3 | TGTGCCAGCAGCTATGGCGGAGCAGATACGCAGTATTTT | CASSYGGADTQYF
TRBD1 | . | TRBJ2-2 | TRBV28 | TGTGCCAGCAGGGGACAGGTCGCCACCGGGGAGCTGTTTTTT | CASRGQVATGELFF
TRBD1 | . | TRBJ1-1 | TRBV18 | TGTGCCAGCTCAAGACAGGGGGCGGACACTGAAGCTTTCTTT | CASSRQGADTEAFF
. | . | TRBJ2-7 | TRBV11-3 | TGTGCCAGCAGCTCCGGCTACGAGCAGTACTTC | CASSSGYEQYF
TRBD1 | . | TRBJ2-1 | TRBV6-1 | TGTGCCAGCAGCCTGAGGACAGGACTTTACAATGAGCAGTTCTTC | CASSLRTGLYNEQFF